Sequencing of this TCR beta chain was carried out in a study of T cells in tumors after PD-1 blockade. Input was 616 ng to 6,004 ng of genomic DNA from tumor or blood. Broader study findings: Blood contained about 40% of the tumor's TCR clonotypes.

Assay: immunoSEQ multiplex PCR; the TCRdb copy retains only in-frame clones and omits some. The table records 10,000 to 15,000 clones, about 62% of them present only once. Worth noting for this clone: Antigen: not known.

Trimming stripped 5 bases from V and 3 bases from J, with 10 bases between. There are 13 residues in the CDR3. Per germline, CDR1 LNHDA and CDR2 SQIVND (reference sequence). This chain uses TRBV19 with TRBJ1-1; D not resolved. The sequence came from a human donor with cutaneous squamous cell carcinoma. The sample here was tumor tissue, taken before anti-PD-1 treatment. Here the CDR3 DNA reads TGTGCCAGTAGTCCGGCCGGATACACTGAAGCTTTCTTT. Its protein product is CASSPAGYTEAFF.